The next 6 T cell receptor beta chains were all read from a single sample in a study of tumor-infiltrating lymphocytes in primary liver carcinoma (dated by TCRdb to 2016 to 2017). TRIzol reagent was used to extract blood RNA from unsorted whole blood, while the DNeasy Blood & Tissue kit provided the germline DNA. TCRdb records Illumina HiSeq 2500 as the sequencer. Starting from 500 to 600 ng total RNA, TCRbeta-specific cDNA was produced by reverse transcription with a constant-region primer and ProtoScript II reverse transcriptase. Construction of the TCRbeta libraries relied on three nested rounds of multiplex PCR, following a slightly modified ARM-PCR procedure. Multiplex TRBV1-TRBV30 forward primers and a Cbeta reverse primer were used in the first two PCR rounds, each of which was run for around 9 cycles. TCRdb reprocessing: public reads trimmed at Q25 with fastp, clones called with MiXCR, in-frame beta chains kept. When rows share a CDR3 protein, they turn into one entry using the most common DNA and genes. The sample table shows about 320,000 distinct CDR3 sequences, and roughly three fifths are seen once. The top ten clonotypes cover about 18% of the sample.

Sequences were obtained from peripheral blood. The receptors stem from a woman aged 25 to 45 with primary liver carcinoma and hepatitis B virus infection.

This clonotype occurred once. The conserved phenylalanine or tryptophan is not found at the CDR3 terminus, so this likely reflects a read error. The chain joins TRBV7-8 to TRBJ2-3; 9 nucleotides agree with TRBD2. CDR1 SGHVS and CDR2 FQNEAQ come from the germline V gene. CDR3 length equals 14 residues. V was clipped by 5 bases and J by 5 bases; unmatched bases: 5. The CDR3 DNA sequence: TGTGCCAGCAGCCCCGCTAGCGGGGTAGATACGCAGTATCTT. This sequence encodes CASSPASGVDTQYL.

In the case of this clonotype: This may be a read error: a much more frequent sequence differs by one nucleotide. The chain carries TRBV29-1 and TRBJ2-1; either TRBD1 or TRBD2 may fit D (5 bases each). V was shortened by 3 bases and J by 14 bases, with 20 bases between the two germline ends. Germline V gene sequence: CDR1 SQVTM, CDR2 ANQGSEA. This CDR3 comprises 13 residues. The CDR3 coding sequence is TGCAGCGTTGAGGCTCAGGGTGGGGACGGGGAGTTCTTC. Translating gives CSVEAQGGDGEFF.

Remarks on this clonotype: It is unclear where the CDR3 begins or ends on the DNA, so no DNA is shown, and the CDR3 is as TCRdb lists it. The CDR3 loop is CSVGAGTYEKYF. This chain uses TRBV29-1 with TRBJ2-7; the DNA was not used to check the table's D call, TRBD1. The CDR3 numbers 12 amino acids, ends counted. The germline gives CDR1 SQVTM, CDR2 ANQGSEA.

V gene TRBV12-3 or TRBV12-4 combines with J gene TRBJ1-1; a weak D match, TRBD1 (6 bases). The CDR3 is 15 residues long. The V end lost 3 bases, the J end lost 8 bases, and 19 bases lay between the germline ends. CDR3 coding DNA: TGTGCCAGCAGTTTTATCGGTGGGGGCAGAAACGAAGCTTTCTTT. Its protein product is CASSFIGGGRNEAFF.

As concerns this clonotype: A much more abundant neighbour one base away suggests this may be a read error. The V gene is TRBV4-2, the J gene TRBJ2-2, with 7 bases that match TRBD2. The CDR3 consists of 16 residues. Per germline, CDR1 LGHNA and CDR2 YNFKEQ. CDR3 bases: TGTGCCAGCAGCCAGGGCCTTGGGGGAGGGACCGGGGAGCCGTTTTTT. Translation: CASSQGLGGGTGEPFF.

This clonotype showed up just once. This could be a read error, since a much larger clone is one nucleotide away. The chain is built from TRBV12-3 or TRBV12-4 and TRBJ1-5, with a tentative D call TRBD1 (5 bases). The CDR3 is 13 residues long. The CDR3 here is CAGSAGTYQPQHF. CDR3 in DNA: TGTGCCGGCAGCGCCGGGACTTATCAGCCCCAGCATTTT.